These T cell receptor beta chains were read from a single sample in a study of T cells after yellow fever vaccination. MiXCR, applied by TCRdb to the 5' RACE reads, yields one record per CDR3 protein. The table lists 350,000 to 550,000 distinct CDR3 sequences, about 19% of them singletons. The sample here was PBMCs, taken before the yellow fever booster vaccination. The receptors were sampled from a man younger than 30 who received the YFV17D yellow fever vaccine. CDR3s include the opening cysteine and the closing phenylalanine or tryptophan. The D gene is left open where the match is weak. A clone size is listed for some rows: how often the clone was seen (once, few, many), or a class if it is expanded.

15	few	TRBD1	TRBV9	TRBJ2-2	TGTGCCAGCACAAGGACAGGGGCTTTCACCGGGGAGCTGTTTTTT	CASTRTGAFTGELFF
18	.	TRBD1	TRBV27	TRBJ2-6	TGTGCCAGCAGTTTGGCCGGGACAGGGGACTCTGGGGCCAACGTCCTGACTTTC	CASSLAGTGDSGANVLTF
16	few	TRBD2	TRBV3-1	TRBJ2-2	TGTGCCAGCAGTCCCTCGGGACTAGCAGTGACCGGGGAGCTGTTTTTT	CASSPSGLAVTGELFF
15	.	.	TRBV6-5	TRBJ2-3	TGTGCCAGCAGTTACTCGAGGGGAAGAACAGATACGCAGTATTTT	CASSYSRGRTDTQYF
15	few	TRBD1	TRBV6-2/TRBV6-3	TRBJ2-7	TGTGCCAGCAGTTATTTTTCGGGACAGGTCTACGAGCAGTACTTC	CASSYFSGQVYEQYF
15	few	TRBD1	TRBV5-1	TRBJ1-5	TGCGCCAGCAGCTTGGGGACAGGGGAGTATCAGCCCCAGCATTTT	CASSLGTGEYQPQHF
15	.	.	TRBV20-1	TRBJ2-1	TGCAGTGCCCTTGCACTAGGCGGCTCCTACAATGAGCAGTTCTTC	CSALALGGSYNEQFF
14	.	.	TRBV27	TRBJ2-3	TGTGCCAGCAGTTTAGTATTAGCGAGGGATACGCAGTATTTT	CASSLVLARDTQYF
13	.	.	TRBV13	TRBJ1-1	TGTGCCAGCAGCTTGGAGGGGAGAAGTGAAGCTTTCTTT	CASSLEGRSEAFF
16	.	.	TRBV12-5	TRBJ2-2	TGTGCTAGTGGTTTGGTACTGATAGGCCCGAGCGGGGAGCTGTTTTTT	CASGLVLIGPSGELFF
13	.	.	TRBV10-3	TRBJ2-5	TGTGCCATCAACCGCGGTCTTCAAGAGACCCAGTACTTC	CAINRGLQETQYF
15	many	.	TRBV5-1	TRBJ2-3	TGCGCCAGCAGCTTCGGGACTCTTAAGGCAGATACGCAGTATTTT	CASSFGTLKADTQYF
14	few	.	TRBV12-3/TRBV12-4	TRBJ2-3	TGTGCCAGCAGTTTACAGGGGAGGGTAGATACGCAGTATTTT	CASSLQGRVDTQYF
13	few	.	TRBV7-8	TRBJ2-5	TGTGCCAGCAGCTTAAGGAGCTACGAGACCCAGTACTTC	CASSLRSYETQYF
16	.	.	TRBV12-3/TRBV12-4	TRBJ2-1	TGTGCCAGCAGTTTGGACGAGTGGGTACGCCAAAATGAGCAGTTCTTC	CASSLDEWVRQNEQFF
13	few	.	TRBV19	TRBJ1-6	TGTGCCAGTAGTGCTAACAGGGACTCACCCCTCCACTTT	CASSANRDSPLHF
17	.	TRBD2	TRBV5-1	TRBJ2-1	TGCGCCAGCAGCTTTGACAGCGGGGGGGAAACTCCAAATGAGCAGTTCTTC	CASSFDSGGETPNEQFF
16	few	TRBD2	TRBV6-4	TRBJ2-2	TGTGCCAGCAGCCCCCTAGCGGGAGCACTTACCGGGGAGCTGTTTTTT	CASSPLAGALTGELFF
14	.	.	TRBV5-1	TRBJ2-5	TGCGCCAGCAGCTCAGACTGGGGCGGAGAGACCCAGTACTTC	CASSSDWGGETQYF
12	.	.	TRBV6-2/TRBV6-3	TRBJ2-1	TGTGCCAGCAGTTACTCGCGCGCTGAGCAGTTCTTC	CASSYSRAEQFF
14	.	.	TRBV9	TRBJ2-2	TGTGCCAGCAGCGTAAGGGCCCAGGTTTTGGAGCTGTTTTTT	CASSVRAQVLELFF
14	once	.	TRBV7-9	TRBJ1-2	TGTGCCAGCAGCTTAGTTGGTGGAATCTATGGCTACACCTTC	CASSLVGGIYGYTF
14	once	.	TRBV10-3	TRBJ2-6	TGTGCCATCAGTGGGCCCTCTGGGGCCAACGTCCTGACTTTC	CAISGPSGANVLTF
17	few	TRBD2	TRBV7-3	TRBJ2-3	TGTGCCAGCAGCTCCCGGACTAGCGGGGGGCCGGGAGATACGCAGTATTTT	CASSSRTSGGPGDTQYF
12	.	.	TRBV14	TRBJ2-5	TGTGCCAGCAGCCAGTCAGGGGAGACCCAGTACTTC	CASSQSGETQYF
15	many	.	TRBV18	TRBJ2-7	TGTGCCAGCTCACCACCCTCTGGGCGAGGTTCCGAGCAGTACTTC	CASSPPSGRGSEQYF
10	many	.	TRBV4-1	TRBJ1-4	TGCGCCAGCAGCCAAGAAGGCAGCAATTTT	CASSQEGSNF
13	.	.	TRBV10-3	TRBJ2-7	TGTGCCATCAGTGACCCCCCGACCTACGAGCAGTACTTC	CAISDPPTYEQYF
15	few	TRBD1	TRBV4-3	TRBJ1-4	TGCGCCAGCAGCCACTTAACCGGGACAGATGAAAAACTGTTTTTT	CASSHLTGTDEKLFF
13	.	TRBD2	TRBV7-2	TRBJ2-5	TGTGCCAGCACCCGGGAGGCGCCGATGACCCAGTACTTC	CASTREAPMTQYF
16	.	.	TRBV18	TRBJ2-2	TGTGCCAGCTCACCGACGTGGCAGGCCGGGGCCGGGGAGCTGTTTTTT	CASSPTWQAGAGELFF
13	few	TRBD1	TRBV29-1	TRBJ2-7	TGCAGCGCACTGGGACAGGTTTCATACGAGCAGTACTTC	CSALGQVSYEQYF
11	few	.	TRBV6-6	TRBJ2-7	TGTGCTACTACAGGTTCCTACGAGCAGTACTTC	CATTGSYEQYF
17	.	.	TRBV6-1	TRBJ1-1	TGTGCCAGCAGTGAACTGCGTGCGGCAGGGTATGAGACTGAAGCTTTCTTT	CASSELRAAGYETEAFF
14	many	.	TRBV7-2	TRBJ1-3	TGTGCCAGCAGCCCTTTCTACTCTGGAAACACCATATATTTT	CASSPFYSGNTIYF
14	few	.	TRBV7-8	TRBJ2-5	TGTGCCAGCAGCCTAAGGGCTACGGAGGAGACCCAGTACTTC	CASSLRATEETQYF
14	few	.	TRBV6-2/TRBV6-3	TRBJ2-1	TGTGCCAGCAGTTACGAGGTAGGGAACAATGAGCAGTTCTTC	CASSYEVGNNEQFF
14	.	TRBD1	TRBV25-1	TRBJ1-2	TGTGCCAGCAGTGAACGGACAGGCTCCTATGGCTACACCTTC	CASSERTGSYGYTF
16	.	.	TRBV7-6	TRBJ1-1	TGTGCCAGCAGCTTATGGATTGAGGGGTGGAACACTGAAGCTTTCTTT	CASSLWIEGWNTEAFF
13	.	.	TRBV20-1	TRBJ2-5	TGCAGCACCCATGGCAGGGGGGAAGAGACCCAGTACTTC	CSTHGRGEETQYF
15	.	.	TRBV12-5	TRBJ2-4	TGTGCTAGTGGCCAGGACACATTAGCCAAAAACATTCAGTACTTC	CASGQDTLAKNIQYF
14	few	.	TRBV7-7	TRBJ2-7	TGTGCCAGCAGCCCGGTGAGGGCAGCCGGCGAGCAGTACTTC	CASSPVRAAGEQYF
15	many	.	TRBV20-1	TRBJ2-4	TGCAGTGCTAGCCTCCTTCCAGCCGGGCGCGACATTCAGTACTTC	CSASLLPAGRDIQYF
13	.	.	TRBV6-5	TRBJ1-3	TGTGCCAGCAGAACAGAGAGTGGAAACACCATATATTTT	CASRTESGNTIYF
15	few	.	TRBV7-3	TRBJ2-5	TGTGCCAGCAGCCGCAATGCTCGAGGACAAGAGACCCAGTACTTC	CASSRNARGQETQYF
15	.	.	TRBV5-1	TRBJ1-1	TGCGCCAGCAGCTTGGCTTCCGTGGGGGGCACTGAAGCTTTCTTT	CASSLASVGGTEAFF
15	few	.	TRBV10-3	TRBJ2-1	TGTGCCATCAGTGGGCCTAGCGTGGGAGGCAATGAGCAGTTCTTC	CAISGPSVGGNEQFF
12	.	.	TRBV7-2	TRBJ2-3	TGTGCCAGCAGCTCCGTAGGGCAGACGCAGTATTTT	CASSSVGQTQYF
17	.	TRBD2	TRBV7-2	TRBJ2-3	TGTGCCAGCAGCTTAGGCGCTAGCGGGGACGGGCGGAGTACGCAGTATTTT	CASSLGASGDGRSTQYF